One sample yielded the 29 T cell receptor beta chains listed below, sequenced in a study of blood T cell repertoires in COVID-19. Measured with immunoSEQ multiplex PCR; TCRdb has only the in-frame clones, and not every one. The sample yields 85,000 to 100,000 clones, over 60% seen once. Sequences were obtained from peripheral blood. These receptors were obtained from a middle-aged man who had recovered from COVID-19.

The chain links TRBV18 to TRBJ1-4; weak D call: TRBD1 (5 bases). With 6 bases removed from V and 8 bases from J, the gap between germline ends came to 16 bases. Germline loops: CDR1 KGHSH, CDR2 LQKENI. The CDR3 is 14 residues long. CDR3 nucleotide sequence: TGTGCCAGCTCCCCCCGGGGGGAAGGAGAAAAACTGTTTTTT. Translating it yields CASSPRGEGEKLFF.

The V gene is TRBV7-2, the J gene TRBJ2-3; 9 nucleotides line up with TRBD2. The trim removed 3 bases at V and 2 bases at J, leaving 6 bases unmatched. The germline V gene has CDR1 SGHTA and CDR2 FQGNSA. This CDR3 contains 16 residues. The CDR3 spells CASSLGLAQHTDTQYF. In DNA form, the CDR3 reads TGTGCCAGCAGCTTGGGACTAGCCCAACACACAGATACGCAGTATTTT.

The chain has TRBV5-6 and TRBJ2-5; TRBD1 aligns across 12 bases. Germline lookup yields CDR1 SGHDT and CDR2 YYEEEE. This CDR3 is 17 amino acids long. Losses at the gene ends were 4 bases for V and 6 bases for J; bases not matched to a gene: 13. CDR3 region: CASSSPPPGQGAKTQYF. The CDR3 bases are TGTGCCAGCAGCAGTCCTCCCCCGGGACAGGGGGCAAAGACCCAGTACTTC.

This chain joins TRBV6-5 and TRBJ1-4, with TRBD1 as a possible D gene (6 bases). Looked up from germline, CDR1 is MNHEY and CDR2 is SVGAGI. The CDR3 length is 13 residues. V dropped 6 bases and J dropped 7 bases, with 12 bases sitting between them. The CDR3 spells CASRSSRGEKLFF. Here the CDR3 DNA reads TGTGCCAGCAGATCATCCAGGGGTGAAAAACTGTTTTTT.

The genes are TRBV15 and TRBJ1-2, with 8 positions matching TRBD1. The length of the CDR3 is 15 residues. V shed 5 bases, J shed 7 bases, and the junction held 12 bases outside the gene matches. CDR1 and CDR2 from the germline V gene are LNHNV and YYDKDF (reference sequence). CDR3 sequence reads: CATSPRGQGNSGYTF. DNA for the CDR3: TGTGCCACCAGCCCGCGAGGACAGGGTAATAGTGGCTACACCTTC.

The gene calls are TRBV10-3 and TRBJ2-6, with 7 bases matching TRBD2. The junction had 3 bases not matched to a gene; V was cut back by 6 bases and J by 4 bases. The V gene's germline CDR1 is ENHRY and CDR2 SYGVKD. The CDR3 consists of 14 residues. CDR3 sequence reads: CAIRGGSGANVLTF. In DNA form, the CDR3 reads TGTGCCATCAGGGGAGGGTCCGGGGCCAACGTCCTGACTTTC.

This clone was seen only once. This chain uses TRBV5-1 with TRBJ2-3; D gene ambiguous. This CDR3 comprises 13 residues. CDR1 is SGHRS, CDR2 YFSETQ, per germline. Trimming shortened V by 0 bases and J by 2 bases, and 4 bases separated the two germline ends. The CDR3 bases are TGCGCCAGCAGCTTGGACTCCACAGATACGCAGTATTTT. This encodes CASSLDSTDTQYF.

V is TRBV9 and J is TRBJ1-4, with no clear D. The V end lost 4 bases, the J end lost 11 bases, and 18 bases lay between the germline ends. Germline V lookup: CDR1 SGDLS, CDR2 YYNGEE. CDR3 length: 14 amino acids. The CDR3, as DNA: TGTGCCAGCAGCCCCCAATGGTCCCGGGATAAACTGTTTTTT. Its translation is CASSPQWSRDKLFF.

The chain recombines TRBV25-1 with TRBJ1-1, with unresolved D. The CDR3 length is 11 residues. From germline, CDR1 is MGHDK and CDR2 SYGVNS. V lost 6 bases and J 2 bases, leaving 4 bases between the germline ends. The CDR3 DNA reads as TGTGCCAGCAGGAGAAACACTGAAGCTTTCTTT. Residues: CASRRNTEAFF. Full variable domain (rest looked up from reference TRBV25-1 and TRBJ1-1): EADIYQTPRYLVIGTGKKITLECSQTMGHDKMYWYQQDPGMELHLIHYSYGVNSTEKGDLSSESTVSRIRTEHFPLTLESARPSHTSQYLCASRRNTEAFFGQGTRLTVV.

The V call is TRBV5-8, the J call TRBJ2-3; the match to TRBD2 covers 13 bases. The CDR3 is 17 residues long. J gave up 1 base and V 0 bases, and 2 bases lay outside the gene matches. The V gene's germline CDR1 is SGHTS and CDR2 YDEGEE. In DNA form, the CDR3 reads TGTGCCAGCAGCTTGGGAGGACTAGCGGGGGGCACAGATACGCAGTATTTT. Translating gives CASSLGGLAGGTDTQYF.

The sample holds a few counts of this clone. The chain employs TRBV25-1 and TRBJ2-5; tentative D call: TRBD2 (6 bases). The CDR3 has 12 amino acids. V lost 7 bases and J 4 bases, leaving 10 bases between the germline ends. Germline V gives CDR1 MGHDK, CDR2 SYGVNS. CDR3 amino acids: CASMRGGETQYF. CDR3 DNA sequence: TGTGCCAGCATGAGGGGAGGAGAGACCCAGTACTTC.

This clone was recorded a few times. The same CDR3 also results from other DNA sequences found in this sample. The CDR3 spells CASSDGGNQPQHF. The CDR3 region has the DNA TGTGCCAGCAGTGATGGCGGTAATCAGCCCCAGCATTTT. The V gene is TRBV6-1, the J gene TRBJ1-5; D is unresolved. This CDR3 contains 13 residues. Germline CDR1 MNHNS, CDR2 SASEGT. V lost 3 bases and J lost 4, with 7 bases in between.

About this clone: In the same sample, other DNA sequences code for this CDR3. This chain links TRBV28 with TRBJ1-2, with a weak D call TRBD1 (6 bases). Looked up from germline, CDR1 is MDHEN and CDR2 is SYDVKM. The CDR3 extends over 14 amino acids. Trimming took off 2 bases at V and 2 bases at J, with 9 bases between the two ends. CDR3 nucleotides: TGTGCCAGCAGTTTAATGGGGGCGAACTATGGCTACACCTTC. Translated, it gives CASSLMGANYGYTF.

The J gene is TRBJ1-5, the V gene TRBV6-5; 8 bases are a match to TRBD1. This CDR3 has 14 residues. Germline trimming cut 6 bases from V and 5 bases from J; bases unmatched to any gene: 6. The germline gives CDR1 MNHEY, CDR2 SVGAGI. CDR3 coding DNA: TGTGCCAGCAGGCCTGGACAGGGATATCAGCCCCAGCATTTT. It specifies CASRPGQGYQPQHF.

Here the CDR3 DNA reads TGTGCCAGCAGCGTTACGGGATCGGTTAACTATGGCTACACCTTC. Translating it yields CASSVTGSVNYGYTF. The V call is TRBV9, the J call TRBJ1-2; D uncertain. The germline V and J ends were trimmed by 2 bases and 1 base, with 12 bases remaining between them. The germline gives CDR1 SGDLS, CDR2 YYNGEE. The CDR3 runs 15 residues.

Only one count was recorded for this clone. This chain connects TRBV4-1 to TRBJ2-2, with 10 bases identical to TRBD1. The V gene end was trimmed by 4 bases and the J gene end by 7 bases; junction bases not matched to a gene: 6. The CDR3 runs to 15 residues. CDR1 is MGHRA and CDR2 is YSYEKL in the germline V gene. CDR3 region: CASSRGDRGVGELFF. CDR3 DNA sequence: TGCGCCAGCAGCCGAGGGGACAGGGGAGTCGGGGAGCTGTTTTTT.

The chain joins TRBV5-6 to TRBJ2-1; weak D call: TRBD2 (6 bases). The CDR3 loop spans 15 amino acids. Trimming left V 3 bases short and J 1 base short, with 11 bases between. Per the germline V gene, CDR1 is SGHDT and CDR2 is YYEEEE. The CDR3 spells CASSSWGLSYNEQFF. DNA of the CDR3: TGTGCCAGCAGCTCCTGGGGACTTTCCTACAATGAGCAGTTCTTC.

There are many counts of this clone. The rearrangement joins TRBV4-3 to TRBJ2-7; 10 bases match TRBD2. The CDR3 runs 19 residues. From germline, CDR1 is LGHNA and CDR2 YSLEER. Trimming at V came to 0 bases and at J to 4 bases, leaving 15 bases not matched to a gene. This CDR3 reads CASSQDPLAGVPSLYEQYF. The DNA of the CDR3 is TGCGCCAGCAGCCAAGATCCGCTAGCGGGAGTCCCTAGTCTGTACGAGCAGTACTTC.

The chain carries TRBV2 and TRBJ2-7; TRBD2 might be the D (5 bases). CDR3 length: 13 residues. Germline CDR1 and CDR2: SNHLY and FYNNEI. V lost 6 bases, J lost 5 bases, and 14 bases lay in between. The CDR3 region has the DNA TGTGCCAGCAGGAGGACTCGTGACGACGAGCAGTACTTC. This gives the protein CASRRTRDDEQYF.

V usage is TRBV18 and J usage is TRBJ2-7, with D perhaps TRBD1 (6 bases). The V gene lost 2 bases and the J gene lost 2 bases, with 10 bases spanning the gap. This CDR3 spans 14 amino acids. Germline loops: CDR1 KGHSH, CDR2 LQKENI. The CDR3 DNA is TGTGCCAGCTCACCAGTGACAGGTACCTACGAGCAGTACTTC. Its translation is CASSPVTGTYEQYF.

V gene TRBV15 combines with J gene TRBJ1-6; 7 nucleotides align to TRBD1. Germline CDR1 LNHNV, CDR2 YYDKDF (reference sequence). The CDR3 sequence is 13 residues long. V was pared by 2 bases and J by 10 bases, with 2 bases of the junction left unmatched. For the CDR3, the DNA is TGTGCCACCAGCAGACAGGGGGAATCACCCCTCCACTTT. This encodes CATSRQGESPLHF. Supplemented by reference TRBV15 and TRBJ1-6, the full variable domain reads DAMVIQNPRYQVTQFGKPVTLSCSQTLNHNVMYWYQQKSSQAPKLLFHYYDKDFNNEADTPDNFQSRRPNTSFCFLDIRSPGLGDTAMYLCATSRQGESPLHFGNGTRLTVT.

A remark on this clone: The sample carries other DNA sequences with the same CDR3. The chain joins TRBV5-6 to TRBJ1-3; perhaps TRBD1 as D (5 bases). Trimming took off 4 bases at V and 1 base at J, with 9 bases between the two ends. The CDR3 length is 14 residues. Germline V lookup: CDR1 SGHDT, CDR2 YYEEEE. CDR3 loop: CASSPDRSGNTIYF. DNA of the CDR3: TGTGCCAGCAGCCCAGACAGATCTGGAAACACCATATATTTT.

The gene calls are TRBV5-1 and TRBJ2-7, with 8 bases that match TRBD2. The CDR3 totals 15 residues. Trimming removed 1 base from V and 2 bases from J; junction bases left unmatched: 5. Germline CDR1 SGHRS, CDR2 YFSETQ. CDR3 residues: CASSLTSGETYEQYF. CDR3 bases: TGCGCCAGCAGCTTGACTAGCGGTGAGACCTACGAGCAGTACTTC.

The chain recombines TRBV7-3 with TRBJ2-3, with 12 bases identical to TRBD2. CDR3 size: 17 residues. Looked up from germline, CDR1 is SGHTA and CDR2 is FQGTGA. Germline trimming cut 4 bases from V and 2 bases from J; bases unmatched to any gene: 7. The DNA for the CDR3 is TGTGCCAGCAGCTCCCCGACTAGCGGGAGTCTCACAGATACGCAGTATTTT. As protein: CASSSPTSGSLTDTQYF.

This clone was counted between two and nine times. V gene TRBV7-3 combines with J gene TRBJ2-6; 7 bases map to TRBD1. The J segment lost 2 bases and the V segment lost 5 bases, leaving 3 bases of the junction unmatched. This CDR3 spans 15 amino acids. In germline, CDR1 is SGHTA, CDR2 FQGTGA. The CDR3 nucleotides read TGTGCCAGCAGCGCGCAGGGGGCTGGGGCCAACGTCCTGACTTTC. This sequence encodes CASSAQGAGANVLTF.

The rearrangement uses TRBV18 and TRBJ2-3; TRBD2 might be the D (6 bases). With 3 bases removed from V and 6 bases from J, the gap between germline ends came to 7 bases. Germline CDR1 reads KGHSH; CDR2 reads LQKENI. The CDR3 is 12 residues long. The CDR3: CASSPREDTQYF. In DNA form, the CDR3 reads TGTGCCAGCTCACCCCGGGAGGATACGCAGTATTTT. Combining the CDR3 with reference TRBV18 and TRBJ2-3 gives the whole variable domain NAGVMQNPRHLVRRRGQEARLRCSPMKGHSHVYWYRQLPEEGLKFMVYLQKENIIDESGMPKERFSAEFPKEGPSILRIQQVVRGDSAAYFCASSPREDTQYFGPGTRLTVL.

V is TRBV5-1 and J is TRBJ2-1; D may be TRBD2 (5 bases). This CDR3 has 16 residues. V lost 0 bases to trimming and J lost 2 bases, with 12 bases between them. Per the germline V gene, CDR1 is SGHRS and CDR2 is YFSETQ. CDR3 amino acids: CASSLAPGSTYNEQFF. For the CDR3, the DNA is TGCGCCAGCAGCTTGGCCCCGGGATCTACCTACAATGAGCAGTTCTTC.

This chain links TRBV10-2 with TRBJ1-1, with D possibly being TRBD1 (6 bases). With 2 bases removed from V and 11 bases from J, the gap between germline ends came to 18 bases. Germline V gives CDR1 WSHSY, CDR2 SAAADI. There are 14 residues in the CDR3. The CDR3 reads CASSEPRDTVPAFF. The CDR3 region has the DNA TGCGCCAGCAGTGAGCCTCGGGACACCGTTCCTGCTTTCTTT.

The chain joins TRBV30 to TRBJ2-7; 10 bases fit TRBD1. CDR1 is GTSNPN, CDR2 SVGIG, per germline (reference sequence). V lost 2 bases, J lost 4 bases, and 8 bases stayed unmatched. The CDR3 has 15 residues. This CDR3 reads CAWSSPGTGAYEQYF. In DNA form, the CDR3 reads TGTGCCTGGAGTTCACCGGGGACAGGGGCATACGAGCAGTACTTC.